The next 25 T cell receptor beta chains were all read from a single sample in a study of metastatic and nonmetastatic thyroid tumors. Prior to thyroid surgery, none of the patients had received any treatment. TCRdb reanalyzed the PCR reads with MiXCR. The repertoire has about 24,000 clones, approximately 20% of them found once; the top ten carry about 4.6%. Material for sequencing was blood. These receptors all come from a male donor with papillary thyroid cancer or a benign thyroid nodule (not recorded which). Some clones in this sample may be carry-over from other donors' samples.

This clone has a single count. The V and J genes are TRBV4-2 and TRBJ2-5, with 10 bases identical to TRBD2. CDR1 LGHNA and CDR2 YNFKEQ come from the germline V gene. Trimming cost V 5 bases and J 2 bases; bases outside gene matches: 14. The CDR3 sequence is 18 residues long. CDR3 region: CASSEVISSGSGQETQYF. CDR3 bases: TGTGCCAGCAGCGAAGTAATCTCTAGCGGGAGTGGGCAAGAGACCCAGTACTTC.

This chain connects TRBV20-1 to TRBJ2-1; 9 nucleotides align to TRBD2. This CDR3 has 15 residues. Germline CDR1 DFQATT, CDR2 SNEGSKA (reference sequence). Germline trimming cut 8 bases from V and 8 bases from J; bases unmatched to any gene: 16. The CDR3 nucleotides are TGCAGTCCGGGGGCCGGCGGGAGGGTCTCAGATGAGCAGTTCTTC. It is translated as CSPGAGGRVSDEQFF.

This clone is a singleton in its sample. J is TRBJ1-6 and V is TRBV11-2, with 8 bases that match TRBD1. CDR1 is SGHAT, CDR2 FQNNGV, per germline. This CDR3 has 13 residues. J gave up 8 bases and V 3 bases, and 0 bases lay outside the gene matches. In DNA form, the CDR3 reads TGTGCCAGCAGCTTGACAGGGGATTCACCCCTCCACTTT. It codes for CASSLTGDSPLHF.

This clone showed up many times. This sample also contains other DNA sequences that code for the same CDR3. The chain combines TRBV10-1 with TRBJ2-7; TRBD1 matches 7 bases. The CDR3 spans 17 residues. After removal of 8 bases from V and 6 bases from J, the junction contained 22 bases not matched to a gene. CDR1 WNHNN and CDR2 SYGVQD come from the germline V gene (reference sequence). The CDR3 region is CASRVGGPVPRKGEQYF. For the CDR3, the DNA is TGCGCCAGCCGGGTAGGGGGCCCTGTCCCACGTAAAGGCGAGCAGTACTTC.

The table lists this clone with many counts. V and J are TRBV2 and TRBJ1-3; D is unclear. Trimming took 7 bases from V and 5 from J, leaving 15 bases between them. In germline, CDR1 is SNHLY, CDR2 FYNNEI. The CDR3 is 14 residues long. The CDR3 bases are TGTGCCAGCAATCTGGGCTCGAACCGAAACACCATATATTTT. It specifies CASNLGSNRNTIYF.

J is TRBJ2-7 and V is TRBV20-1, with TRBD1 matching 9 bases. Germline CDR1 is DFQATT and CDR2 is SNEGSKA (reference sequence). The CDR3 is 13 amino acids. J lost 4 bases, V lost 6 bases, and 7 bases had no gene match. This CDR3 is CSARGQGRYEQYF. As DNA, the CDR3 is TGCAGTGCAAGGGGACAGGGTCGTTACGAGCAGTACTTC.

CDR3 coding DNA: TGTGCCAGCAGCCAAGTCCGCCAAGAGACCCAGTACTTC. Translated: CASSQVRQETQYF. This chain links TRBV14 with TRBJ2-5; D is unresolved. Germline-derived CDR1 and CDR2 are SGHDN and FVKESK. The CDR3 loop spans 13 amino acids. The V gene lost 1 base and the J gene lost 1 base, with 4 bases spanning the gap.

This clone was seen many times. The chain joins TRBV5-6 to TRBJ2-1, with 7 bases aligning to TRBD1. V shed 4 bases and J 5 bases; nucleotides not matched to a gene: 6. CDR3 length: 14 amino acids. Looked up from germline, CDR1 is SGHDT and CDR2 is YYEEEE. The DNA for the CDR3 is TGTGCCAGCAGCCACGGACAGGAGAACAATGAGCAGTTCTTC. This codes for CASSHGQENNEQFF.

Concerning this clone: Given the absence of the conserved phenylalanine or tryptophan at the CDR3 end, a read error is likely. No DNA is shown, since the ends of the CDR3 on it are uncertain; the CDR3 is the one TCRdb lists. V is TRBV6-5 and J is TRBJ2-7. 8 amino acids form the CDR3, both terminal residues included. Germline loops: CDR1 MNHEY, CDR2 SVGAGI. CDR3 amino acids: CASSYPHS.

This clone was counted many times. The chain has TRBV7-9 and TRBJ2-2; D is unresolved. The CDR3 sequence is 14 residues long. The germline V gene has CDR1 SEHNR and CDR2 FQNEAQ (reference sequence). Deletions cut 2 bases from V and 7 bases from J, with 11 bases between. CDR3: CASSLQLLDGELFF. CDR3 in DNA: TGTGCCAGCAGCTTACAACTCCTAGACGGGGAGCTGTTTTTT.

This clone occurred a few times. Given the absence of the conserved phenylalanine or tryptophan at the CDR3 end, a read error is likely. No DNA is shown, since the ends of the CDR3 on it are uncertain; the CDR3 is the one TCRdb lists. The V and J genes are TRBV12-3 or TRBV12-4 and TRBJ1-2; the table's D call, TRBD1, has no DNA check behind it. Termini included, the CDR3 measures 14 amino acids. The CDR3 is CASSIQGKRGGYNL.

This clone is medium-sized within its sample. CDR3 sequence reads: CASTRSRVYGYTF. The CDR3, as DNA: TGTGCCAGTACCCGCTCCAGGGTCTATGGCTACACCTTC. The chain couples TRBV19 to TRBJ1-2, with D perhaps TRBD1 (5 bases). CDR1 is LNHDA and CDR2 is SQIVND in the germline V gene (reference sequence). This CDR3 contains 13 residues. The ends were cut back, 7 bases at V and 4 bases at J, with 13 bases in the middle.

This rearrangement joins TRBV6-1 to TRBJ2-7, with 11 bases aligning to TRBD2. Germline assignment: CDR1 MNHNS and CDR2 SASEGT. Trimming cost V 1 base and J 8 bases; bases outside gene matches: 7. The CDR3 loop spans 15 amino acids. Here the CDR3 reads CASSEGGLAVYKQYF. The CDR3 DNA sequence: TGTGCCAGCAGTGAAGGGGGACTAGCGGTGTACAAGCAGTACTTC.

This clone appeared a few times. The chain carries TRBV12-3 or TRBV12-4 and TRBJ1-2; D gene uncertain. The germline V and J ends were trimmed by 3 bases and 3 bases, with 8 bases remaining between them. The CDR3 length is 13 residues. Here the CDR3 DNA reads TGTGCCAGCAGTTTGCGAAGGGACTATGGCTACACCTTC. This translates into CASSLRRDYGYTF.

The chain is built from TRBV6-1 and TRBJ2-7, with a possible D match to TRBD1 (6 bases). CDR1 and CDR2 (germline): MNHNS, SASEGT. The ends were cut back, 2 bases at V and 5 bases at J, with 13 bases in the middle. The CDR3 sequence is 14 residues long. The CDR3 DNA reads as TGTGCCAGCAGTGAAAGCAGGGGTTTCGACGAGCAGTACTTC. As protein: CASSESRGFDEQYF.

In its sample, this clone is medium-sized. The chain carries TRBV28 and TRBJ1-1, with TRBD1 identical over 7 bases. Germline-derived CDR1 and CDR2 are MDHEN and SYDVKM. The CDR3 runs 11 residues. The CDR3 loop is CVITGVGGAFF. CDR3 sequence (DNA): TGTGTCATAACAGGGGTGGGGGGAGCTTTCTTT.

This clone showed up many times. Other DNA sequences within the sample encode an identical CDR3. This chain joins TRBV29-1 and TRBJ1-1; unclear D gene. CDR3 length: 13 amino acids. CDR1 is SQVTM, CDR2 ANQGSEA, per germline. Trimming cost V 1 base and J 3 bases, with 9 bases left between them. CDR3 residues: CSVEGQEYTEAFF. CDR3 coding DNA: TGCAGCGTTGAAGGGCAGGAGTACACTGAAGCTTTCTTT.

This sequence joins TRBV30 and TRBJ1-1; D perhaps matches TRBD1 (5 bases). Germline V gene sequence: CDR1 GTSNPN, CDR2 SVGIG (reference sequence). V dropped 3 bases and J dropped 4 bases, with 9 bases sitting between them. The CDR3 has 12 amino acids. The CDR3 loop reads CAWSQGGTEAFF. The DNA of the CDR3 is TGTGCCTGGAGCCAGGGTGGCACTGAAGCTTTCTTT.

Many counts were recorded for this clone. The CDR3 spells CASSQGGSGSFETQYF. In DNA, the CDR3 is TGTGCCAGCAGCCAAGGGGGTAGCGGGAGTTTTGAGACCCAGTACTTC. V is TRBV3-1 and J is TRBJ2-5; 9 positions match TRBD2. Germline CDR1 and CDR2: LGHDT and YNNKEL (reference sequence). The J segment lost 5 bases and the V segment lost 1 base, leaving 8 bases of the junction unmatched. The CDR3 is 16 amino acids.

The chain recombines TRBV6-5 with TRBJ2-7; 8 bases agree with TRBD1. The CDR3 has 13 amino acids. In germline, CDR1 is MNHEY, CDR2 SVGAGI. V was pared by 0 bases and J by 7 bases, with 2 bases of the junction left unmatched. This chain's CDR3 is CASSYSRGREQYF. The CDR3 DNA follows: TGTGCCAGCAGTTACTCCAGGGGGCGAGAGCAGTACTTC.

The DNA of the CDR3 is TGTGCCAGCAGCTTGGGACAGCGGGAGGGCCCTTGGAGCGAGCAGTACTTC. It encodes CASSLGQREGPWSEQYF. This chain connects TRBV5-4 to TRBJ2-7; 10 nucleotides agree with TRBD2. The CDR3 sequence is 17 residues long. Germline lookup yields CDR1 SGHNT and CDR2 YYREEE (reference sequence). Trimming at V came to 0 bases and at J to 6 bases, leaving 12 bases not matched to a gene.

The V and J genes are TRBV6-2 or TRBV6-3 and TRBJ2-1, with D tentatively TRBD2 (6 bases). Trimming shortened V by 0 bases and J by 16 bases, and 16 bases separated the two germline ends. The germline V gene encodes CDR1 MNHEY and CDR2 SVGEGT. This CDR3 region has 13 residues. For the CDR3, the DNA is TGTGCCAGCAGTTACTCGGCCGGGGGTGAGCTCTTCTTC. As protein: CASSYSAGGELFF.

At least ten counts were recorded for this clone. CDR3 sequence (DNA): TGTGCCAGCAGCCAATTCAGTTCGGGGGTTGTGGGGACAGATACGCAGTATTTT. This codes for CASSQFSSGVVGTDTQYF. The rearrangement links TRBV3-2 to TRBJ2-3; TRBD1 is the table's D call, not checked against the DNA. TRBV3-2 is an annotated pseudogene. This CDR3 contains 18 residues.

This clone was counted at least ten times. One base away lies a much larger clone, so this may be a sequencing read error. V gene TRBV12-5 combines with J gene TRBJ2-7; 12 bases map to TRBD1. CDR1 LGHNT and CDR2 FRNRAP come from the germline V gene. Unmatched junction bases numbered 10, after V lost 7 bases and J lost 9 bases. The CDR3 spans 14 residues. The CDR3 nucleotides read TGTGCTAGTGCCCGGGACAGGGGGCAGGGGGGGCAGTACTTC. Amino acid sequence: CASARDRGQGGQYF.

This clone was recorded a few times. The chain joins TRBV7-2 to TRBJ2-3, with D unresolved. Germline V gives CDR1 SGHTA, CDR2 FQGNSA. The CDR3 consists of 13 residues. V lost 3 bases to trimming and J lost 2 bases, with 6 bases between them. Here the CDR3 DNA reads TGTGCCAGCAGCTTCGGCCTCACAGATACGCAGTATTTT. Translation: CASSFGLTDTQYF.